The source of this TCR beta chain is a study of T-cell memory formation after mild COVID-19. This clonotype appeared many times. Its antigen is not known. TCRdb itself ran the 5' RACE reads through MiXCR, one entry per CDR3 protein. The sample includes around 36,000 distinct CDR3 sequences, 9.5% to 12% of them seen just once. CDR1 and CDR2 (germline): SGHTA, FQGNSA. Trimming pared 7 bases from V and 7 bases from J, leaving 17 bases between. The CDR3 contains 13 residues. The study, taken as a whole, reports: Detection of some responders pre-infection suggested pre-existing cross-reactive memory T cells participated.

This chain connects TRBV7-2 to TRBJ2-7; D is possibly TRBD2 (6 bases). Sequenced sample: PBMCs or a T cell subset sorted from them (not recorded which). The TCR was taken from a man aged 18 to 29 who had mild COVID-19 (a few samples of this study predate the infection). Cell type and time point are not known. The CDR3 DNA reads TGTGCCAGCACCCAGACGGGAGCGAGAGAGCAGTACTTC. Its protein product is CASTQTGAREQYF.